These T cell receptor beta chains were read from a single sample in a study of naive and memory T cell subsets. TCRdb reprocessed the UMI-ligation and nested PCR reads with MiXCR, giving one entry per CDR3 protein. The table has tens of thousands of distinct CDR3 sequences, around 13% seen once. Sequencing was done on a sample of central memory CD4+ T cells from blood. The receptors were gathered from a human donor in good health. The CDR3 runs from the conserved cysteine through the conserved F or W. The D gene is left open where the match is weak. Only some rows state a clone size, as once, few, many or a class for expanded clones.

d_call | j_call | clone_size | v_call | cdr3_nt | cdr3_aa
- | TRBJ1-2 | few | TRBV11-1 | TGTGCCAGCAGCTTAGAGTCGTCATCCTCCTATGGCTACACCTTC | CASSLESSSSYGYTF
- | TRBJ1-3 | many | TRBV7-2 | TGTGCCAGCAGCTTCTACCTGGGAAACACCATATATTTT | CASSFYLGNTIYF
TRBD1 | TRBJ1-4 | - | TRBV2 | TGTGCCAGCCAGACTCAGGGGGTGATAGGTGAAAAACTGTTTTTT | CASQTQGVIGEKLFF
- | TRBJ2-5 | many | TRBV25-1 | TGTGCCAGCAGTGAACACAAACCAGGGGCGGGAGAGACCCAGTACTTC | CASSEHKPGAGETQYF
TRBD2 | TRBJ2-1 | - | TRBV5-4 | TGTGCCAGCAGCTTGTCCTCAGCGGGGGTATACAATGAGCAGTTCTTC | CASSLSSAGVYNEQFF
TRBD2 | TRBJ2-3 | few | TRBV4-2 | TGTGCCAGCAGCCAACGGACTAGCGGGAGTGGATTAGATACGCAGTATTTT | CASSQRTSGSGLDTQYF
- | TRBJ1-3 | - | TRBV3-1 | TGTGCCAGCAGCCAAGCCTCGACAGAGAGCTCTGGAAACACCATATATTTT | CASSQASTESSGNTIYF
TRBD1 | TRBJ1-1 | few | TRBV12-3/TRBV12-4 | TGTGCCAGCAGTGGACAGGGGGCTAGTGGGAACACTGAAGCTTTCTTT | CASSGQGASGNTEAFF
- | TRBJ2-3 | many | TRBV6-1 | TGTGCCAGCAGTGAACTCCGGACTAGCACAGATACGCAGTATTTT | CASSELRTSTDTQYF
TRBD2 | TRBJ2-1 | few | TRBV30 | TGTGCCTGGAGTGTTTTAGCGGGAGTCAATGAGCAGTTCTTC | CAWSVLAGVNEQFF
- | TRBJ1-5 | - | TRBV6-1 | TGTGCCAGCAATACATGGGGTGGAAATCAGCCCCAGCATTTT | CASNTWGGNQPQHF
- | TRBJ1-2 | few | TRBV6-2/TRBV6-3 | TGTGCCAGCAGTTACGGCTCAAAGGGCTACACCTTC | CASSYGSKGYTF
- | TRBJ2-3 | few | TRBV20-1 | TGCAGTGCTGGGAACGGGGGTCGGGGCACAGATACGCAGTATTTT | CSAGNGGRGTDTQYF
- | TRBJ1-2 | few | TRBV28 | TGTGCCAGCAAAAAAAGGACGGACACTAACTATGGCTACACCTTC | CASKKRTDTNYGYTF
TRBD1 | TRBJ2-7 | few | TRBV12-3/TRBV12-4 | TGTGCCAGCAGTTTAACCTCGGACAGGGGGGTGTACGAGCAGTACTTC | CASSLTSDRGVYEQYF
- | TRBJ2-3 | few | TRBV7-3 | TGTGCCAGCAGCTACGACGGGAGTACGCAGTATTTT | CASSYDGSTQYF
- | TRBJ1-4 | - | TRBV6-2/TRBV6-3 | TGTGCCAGCAAGCTCGGGACGCTTAATGAAAAACTGTTTTTT | CASKLGTLNEKLFF
- | TRBJ2-1 | many | TRBV29-1 | TGCAGCGTTGCTGAGTACAATGAGCAGTTCTTC | CSVAEYNEQFF
TRBD2 | TRBJ2-1 | few | TRBV19 | TGTGCCAGTAGTATACTAGCGGGACCCAACTACAATGAGCAGTTCTTC | CASSILAGPNYNEQFF
TRBD2 | TRBJ2-1 | few | TRBV29-1 | TGCAGCGTTGATGGCGGGAGCTCCTACAATGAGCAGTTCTTC | CSVDGGSSYNEQFF
TRBD2 | TRBJ2-7 | few | TRBV20-1 | TGCAGTGCTATTAAACCGGGACTAGCGGGAGTTGGCGCCTACGAGCAGTACTTC | CSAIKPGLAGVGAYEQYF
TRBD2 | TRBJ2-7 | - | TRBV7-9 | TGTGCCAGCAGCTTCCCGGGACTAGCGGGAGAGACCTACGAGCAGTACTTC | CASSFPGLAGETYEQYF
TRBD1 | TRBJ1-6 | - | TRBV28 | TGTGCCAGCAGTGCGGACAGGGGATCCTATAATTCACCCCTCCACTTT | CASSADRGSYNSPLHF
TRBD2 | TRBJ2-7 | - | TRBV6-2/TRBV6-3 | TGTGCCAGCAGTTACCCCTGGACTAGCGGGTTCTACGAGCAGTACTTC | CASSYPWTSGFYEQYF
- | TRBJ1-3 | many | TRBV7-2 | TGTGCCAGCAGCCCCGGGGGGTCTGGAAACACCATATATTTT | CASSPGGSGNTIYF
- | TRBJ1-2 | few | TRBV29-1 | TGCAGCGTTGATGAGGGACTTATAGCTAACTATGGCTACACCTTC | CSVDEGLIANYGYTF
TRBD1 | TRBJ1-2 | - | TRBV29-1 | TGCAGCGTTACAGGGGCGGCCAGTCAGAACTATGGCTACACCTTC | CSVTGAASQNYGYTF
TRBD2 | TRBJ2-1 | few | TRBV5-1 | TGCGCCAGCACGAAGGGGGCTAGCGGGAACTATGAGCAGTTCTTC | CASTKGASGNYEQFF